The clone carrying this TCR beta chain was seen once. What it binds is not known. This CDR3 spans 15 amino acids. In germline, CDR1 is LNHDA, CDR2 SQIVND (reference sequence). V dropped 6 bases and J dropped 2; count of bases not matched to a gene: 4. The entry originates in a study of OX40 agonist ivuxolimab in advanced cancers. The overall study: Hepatocellular carcinoma, melanoma, renal cell or head and neck cancer was diagnosed in the dose-escalation patients. Whole-study results and caveats: Expanded clones were, on average, more numerous in CD8+ T cells than in CD4+.

Produced via immunoSEQ multiplex PCR; TCRdb's table is partial and in-frame only. The table lists fewer than 65,000 clones, about nine tenths of them singletons. Blood was sampled at baseline, cycle 4 day 1, and cycle 7 day 1. The sample here was CD4+ or CD8+ T cells sorted from blood, taken in a trial of the OX40 agonist ivuxolimab. The rearrangement uses TRBV19 and TRBJ2-1; 10 nucleotides line up with TRBD2. The clonotype originates from an adult with an advanced solid tumor such as melanoma, head and neck, liver or kidney cancer. CDR3 DNA: TGTGCCAGTAGAGCTAGCGGGAGCCCCTACAATGAGCAGTTCTTC. It encodes CASRASGSPYNEQFF.